This record covers a single TCR beta chain. Its cognate antigen is unknown. Per germline, CDR1 SEHNR and CDR2 FQNEAQ (reference sequence). Trimming took 1 base from V and 8 from J, leaving 15 bases between them. This CDR3 comprises 15 residues. In the PCR, 60 Vbeta and 13 Jbeta primers were used. Sequencing was performed with immunoSEQ multiplex PCR; in TCRdb, only in-frame clones are kept and a portion is missing. The sample lists under 250,000 clones; 78% were seen once. This record comes from a study of cytomegalovirus exposure and HLA in healthy donors. Looking at the study overall: Of the donors genotyped, some 400 in all, 75% to 85% fell in the Caucasian-associated ancestry cluster. Whole-study results and caveats: Most TCR sequences were rare, but some public TCRs occurred in many donors. Reportedly, a later analysis found an Asian-associated ancestry cluster had fewer N-insertions than the approximately 700-donor mean.

Sequences were obtained from PBMCs. The TCR was taken from a male donor in good health and CMV-seronegative. This chain uses TRBV7-9 with TRBJ1-5, with D tentatively TRBD1 (6 bases). CDR3: CASSLGGGGGKPQHF. The CDR3 DNA is TGTGCCAGCAGCTTAGGGGGGGGAGGGGGTAAGCCCCAGCATTTT.